Listed below are T cell receptor beta chains from one sample, sequenced in a study of T-cell memory formation after mild COVID-19. TCRdb itself ran the 5' RACE reads through MiXCR, one entry per CDR3 protein. The profile shows hundreds of thousands of distinct CDR3 sequences, 24% of them singletons. The sequenced sample was PBMCs or a T cell subset sorted from them (not recorded which). These receptors were obtained from an adult woman who had mild COVID-19 (a few samples of this study predate the infection). Cell type and time point are not known. The CDR3 runs from the conserved cysteine through the conserved F or W. The D gene is left open where the match is weak. Not every row has a clone size; where given, it reads once, few, many or a size class.

TRBJ2-3,.,.,TRBV2,CASSEWRGRTDTQYF,TGTGCCAGCAGTGAGTGGCGGGGTCGCACAGATACGCAGTATTTT
TRBJ1-1,.,.,TRBV5-5,CASSLGGVGTEAFF,TGTGCCAGCAGCTTGGGAGGGGTCGGCACTGAAGCTTTCTTT
TRBJ2-3,.,.,TRBV29-1,CSAVTGTPTSTDTQYF,TGCAGCGCTGTGACAGGGACTCCTACTAGCACAGATACGCAGTATTTT
TRBJ2-7,few,.,TRBV6-1,CASSDPGTQVGGQYF,TGTGCCAGCAGTGACCCCGGGACCCAGGTTGGTGGGCAGTACTTC
TRBJ2-1,.,TRBD2,TRBV3-1,CASSQWRGSSYNEQFF,TGTGCCAGCAGCCAATGGCGGGGGAGCTCCTACAATGAGCAGTTCTTC
TRBJ2-2,.,.,TRBV7-3,CASSSSPTGELFF,TGTGCCAGCTCATCTAGCCCCACCGGGGAGCTGTTTTTT
TRBJ2-3,few,TRBD2,TRBV20-1,CSAQRGADTQYF,TGCAGTGCTCAGCGGGGGGCAGATACGCAGTATTTT
TRBJ2-6,.,.,TRBV6-5,CASSPVVGANVLTF,TGTGCCAGCAGTCCTGTGGTCGGGGCCAACGTCCTGACTTTC
TRBJ2-7,.,.,TRBV7-9,CASRLDLYEQYF,TGTGCCAGCAGATTGGACCTCTACGAGCAGTACTTC
TRBJ1-2,few,.,TRBV5-1,CASSQRTAQGYTF,TGCGCCAGCAGCCAAAGGACAGCCCAGGGCTACACCTTC
TRBJ2-3,.,TRBD2,TRBV6-6,CASGRENSDPTDTQYF,TGTGCCAGCGGGCGGGAGAACTCCGACCCCACAGATACGCAGTATTTT
TRBJ2-7,.,.,TRBV18,CASSPARESYEQYF,TGTGCCAGCTCACCTGCCCGGGAGTCCTACGAGCAGTACTTC
TRBJ1-3,many,.,TRBV24-1,CATSDAEETGNTIYF,TGTGCCACCAGTGACGCAGAGGAGACTGGAAACACCATATATTTT
TRBJ1-2,.,TRBD1,TRBV20-1,CSASGDRDGYTF,TGCAGTGCTAGCGGGGACAGGGATGGCTACACCTTC
TRBJ2-2,.,.,TRBV18,CASSPPSRNTGELFF,TGTGCCAGCTCACCACCGTCCCGGAACACCGGGGAGCTGTTTTTT
TRBJ1-1,.,TRBD1,TRBV27,CASRGTGLTEAFF,TGTGCCAGCAGGGGGACAGGGTTGACTGAAGCTTTCTTT
TRBJ2-3,few,.,TRBV3-1,CASSQEARGPGTQYF,TGTGCCAGCAGCCAAGAAGCTCGGGGGCCGGGTACGCAGTATTTT
TRBJ2-5,few,TRBD2,TRBV7-2,CASSLASGRAWETQYF,TGTGCCAGCAGCTTAGCCAGCGGGAGGGCCTGGGAGACCCAGTACTTC
TRBJ1-2,few,.,TRBV10-3,CAISRDGSLGYTF,TGTGCCATCAGTCGGGACGGATCCCTCGGCTACACCTTC
TRBJ1-1,few,.,TRBV5-5,CASSLEAGRGTEAFF,TGTGCCAGCAGCTTGGAAGCGGGTCGGGGGACTGAAGCTTTCTTT
TRBJ2-2,.,.,TRBV13,CASSLASSGELFF,TGTGCCAGCAGCTTAGCGTCGTCCGGGGAGCTGTTTTTT
TRBJ2-1,.,.,TRBV7-8,CASSPRTPYNEQFF,TGTGCCAGCAGCCCTCGGACCCCCTACAATGAGCAGTTCTTC
TRBJ1-3,.,.,TRBV5-1,CASSLMVGNTIYF,TGCGCCAGCAGCTTGATGGTGGGAAACACCATATATTTT
TRBJ1-1,.,.,TRBV5-1,CASSFQPTMGQGRLLEAFF,TGCGCCAGCAGCTTCCAACCTACGATGGGGCAGGGAAGGCTTCTTGAAGCTTTCTTT
TRBJ1-2,many,.,TRBV12-3/TRBV12-4,CASSLDRYGYTF,TGTGCCAGCAGTTTGGACAGATATGGCTACACCTTC
TRBJ1-1,.,.,TRBV3-1,CASSQGGTWNTVAFF,TGTGCCAGCAGCCAAGGGGGGACATGGAACACTGTAGCTTTCTTT
TRBJ2-2,few,.,TRBV6-6,CASSYPSGELFF,TGTGCCAGCAGTTACCCCTCGGGGGAGCTGTTTTTT
TRBJ2-2,.,.,TRBV7-9,CAGGNSGSWDTGELFF,TGTGCCGGCGGTAATTCTGGGAGTTGGGACACCGGGGAGCTGTTTTTT
TRBJ2-4,few,.,TRBV9,CASSPGQFLAKNIQYF,TGTGCCAGCAGCCCCGGCCAGTTCTTAGCCAAAAACATTCAGTACTTC
TRBJ2-5,.,.,TRBV5-1,CASSLARVQETQYF,TGCGCCAGCAGCTTGGCCAGGGTCCAAGAGACCCAGTACTTC
TRBJ2-7,few,.,TRBV18,CASSAGHSYEQYF,TGTGCCAGCTCAGCGGGGCACTCCTACGAGCAGTACTTC
TRBJ2-3,.,.,TRBV12-3/TRBV12-4,CASRGPTDTQYF,TGTGCCAGCAGGGGACCCACAGATACGCAGTATTTT
TRBJ2-3,few,.,TRBV15,CATSREVGGDTQYF,TGTGCCACCAGCAGAGAGGTGGGGGGAGATACGCAGTATTTT
TRBJ2-1,.,TRBD1,TRBV3-1,CATSHRGPFEQFF,TGTGCCACTTCTCACAGGGGGCCATTTGAGCAGTTCTTC
TRBJ2-1,.,TRBD2,TRBV15,CATSRGAGTYNEQFF,TGTGCCACCAGCAGAGGAGCGGGAACCTACAATGAGCAGTTCTTC
TRBJ2-7,.,.,TRBV9,CASSVGPRRSLMDEQYF,TGTGCCAGCAGCGTAGGACCCCGCAGGTCCCTGATGGACGAGCAGTACTTC
TRBJ2-2,few,.,TRBV7-3,CASSLTDNTGELFF,TGTGCCAGCAGCTTAACGGACAACACCGGGGAGCTGTTTTTT
TRBJ1-3,few,.,TRBV7-9,CASSLRRESAGNTIYF,TGTGCCAGCAGCCTACGCAGGGAAAGTGCTGGAAACACCATATATTTT
TRBJ1-5,few,.,TRBV4-1,CASSQVGGARQPQHF,TGCGCCAGCAGCCAGGTCGGAGGGGCCCGGCAGCCCCAGCATTTT
TRBJ2-7,.,TRBD2,TRBV18,CASIGGNSYEQYF,TGTGCCAGCATCGGGGGGAACTCCTACGAGCAGTACTTC
TRBJ1-5,few,.,TRBV4-3,CASSQDFAGRRNQPQHF,TGCGCCAGCAGCCAAGATTTTGCGGGGAGGCGTAATCAGCCCCAGCATTTT
TRBJ2-4,.,.,TRBV7-9,CAIEGAPLNIQYF,TGTGCCATCGAAGGGGCCCCACTAAACATTCAGTACTTC
TRBJ1-4,.,TRBD1,TRBV7-9,CASSPLQGARFEKLFF,TGTGCCAGCAGCCCTCTACAGGGGGCACGATTTGAAAAACTGTTTTTT
TRBJ1-1,few,.,TRBV24-1,CATSDSGTTNTEAFF,TGTGCCACCAGTGATTCTGGGACAACGAACACTGAAGCTTTCTTT
TRBJ1-1,.,.,TRBV3-1,CASSQGPGRNTEAFF,TGTGCCAGCAGCCAAGGTCCAGGCCGGAACACTGAAGCTTTCTTT
TRBJ1-2,.,.,TRBV5-6,CASILAGRGSGYGYTF,TGTGCCAGCATCCTGGCCGGCCGGGGGTCGGGCTATGGCTACACCTTC
TRBJ2-3,.,TRBD1,TRBV25-1,CASSELWGQGADTQYF,TGTGCCAGCAGTGAATTGTGGGGACAGGGGGCAGATACGCAGTATTTT
TRBJ2-1,.,TRBD2,TRBV9,CASSDLAGGPHEQFF,TGTGCCAGCAGCGACCTAGCGGGAGGGCCCCATGAGCAGTTCTTC
TRBJ2-5,.,TRBD2,TRBV5-1,CASSSPGLADPMAETQYF,TGCGCCAGCAGCTCCCCGGGACTAGCGGACCCAATGGCGGAGACCCAGTACTTC
TRBJ2-5,.,.,TRBV7-8,CASPPGPKVETQYF,TGTGCCAGTCCACCGGGCCCCAAGGTTGAGACCCAGTACTTC
TRBJ2-1,.,.,TRBV7-4,CASTCPAGRVSSYNEQFF,TGTGCCAGCACCTGCCCGGCGGGGCGCGTTAGCTCCTACAATGAGCAGTTCTTC
TRBJ1-1,.,.,TRBV3-1,CASSQAPRVVAGEAFF,TGTGCCAGCAGCCAAGCCCCCCGGGTTGTCGCCGGTGAAGCTTTCTTT
TRBJ1-1,many,.,TRBV7-9,CASSLAGRGITEAFF,TGTGCCAGCAGCTTAGCGGGCAGGGGTATCACTGAAGCTTTCTTT
TRBJ2-2,few,.,TRBV10-3,CAIGPPNTGELFF,TGTGCCATCGGTCCACCGAACACCGGGGAGCTGTTTTTT
TRBJ2-5,few,TRBD1,TRBV12-3/TRBV12-4,CASSLGGGGQGQETQYF,TGTGCCAGCAGTTTAGGCGGAGGGGGACAGGGACAAGAGACCCAGTACTTC
TRBJ2-1,few,.,TRBV12-3/TRBV12-4,CASSLATRIYNEQFF,TGTGCCAGCAGTTTAGCGACGAGAATCTACAATGAGCAGTTCTTC
TRBJ2-1,.,TRBD2,TRBV4-3,CASSHGLAVSYNEQFF,TGCGCCAGCAGCCATGGACTAGCGGTCTCCTACAATGAGCAGTTCTTC
TRBJ2-5,.,.,TRBV7-9,CASSARQEQETQYF,TGTGCCAGCAGCGCGCGACAGGAACAAGAGACCCAGTACTTC
TRBJ2-1,few,.,TRBV6-2/TRBV6-3,CASSLYVQEQFF,TGTGCCAGCAGCCTATATGTTCAGGAGCAGTTCTTC